This T cell receptor beta chain was profiled in a study of tumor and adjacent non-tumor tissue in lung cancer. The CDR3 sequence is 11 residues long. The library came from three nested PCR rounds adapted from ARM-PCR protocols. TCRdb reprocessed the multiplex PCR reads with MiXCR, giving one entry per CDR3 protein. The table lists 90,000 to 130,000 distinct CDR3 sequences, over 70% of them singletons. General observations from the study: Compared with tumor, normal lung showed significantly lower TCR diversity.

This sample's RNA came from whole unsorted tissue. About this clonotype: The antigen remains undetermined. Relative to the germline gene, one junction end is altered; a read error may explain this.

This TCR was sampled from an older man with non-small cell lung cancer. The specimen was lung tumor tissue. The V and J genes are TRBV12-3 or TRBV12-4 and TRBJ2-3; D not certain. The CDR3 region has the DNA TGTGCCAGCAGTATTAAAGATACACTGTACTTT. As protein: CASSIKDTLYF.